The T cell receptor (beta chain) under discussion was sequenced for a study of cytomegalovirus exposure and HLA in healthy donors. The study's findings and limits: Overall, about 160 TCR beta chains were annotated as cytomegalovirus-associated.

This clone has just one count. Its specificity is unknown. Generated by immunoSEQ multiplex PCR, the TCRdb table keeps only in-frame clones and is missing some. Of approximately 300,000 clones listed, around 90% were seen once; the top ten hold 1% to 1.5%. This CDR3 has 15 residues. Trimming at V came to 3 bases and at J to 6 bases, leaving 4 bases not matched to a gene. The germline V gene has CDR1 MGHRA and CDR2 YSYEKL. The chain has TRBV4-1 and TRBJ2-2; TRBD1 aligns across 10 bases. Sequencing used PBMCs. The TCR originated in a woman in her thirties in good health and CMV-seropositive. CDR3 region: CASSQSGQGAGELFF. The CDR3 DNA reads TGCGCCAGCAGCCAGTCTGGACAGGGGGCCGGGGAGCTGTTTTTT.